The rows below give T cell receptor beta chains drawn from one sample of a study of identical twins. TCRdb ran MiXCR on the 5' RACE reads and lists one entry per CDR3 protein. The table includes hundreds of thousands of distinct CDR3 sequences, about 9.4% detected once. These sequences were also reported in another study, on yellow fever vaccine responses in identical twins.

Sequenced sample: PBMCs. The source is a woman aged 18-29 years in good health. The CDR3 runs from the conserved cysteine through the conserved F or W. D genes are given only for firm matches. The listing skips clone size in some rows; elsewhere it reads once, few, many or a size class.

TRBJ2-3	TRBV20-1	.	.	TGCAGTGCTTTTCAGGACCCTAGCACAGATACGCAGTATTTT	CSAFQDPSTDTQYF
TRBJ2-5	TRBV5-1	.	TRBD1	TGCGCCAGCAGCCGTGGCGGGACAGGGGTCCAAGAGACCCAGTACTTC	CASSRGGTGVQETQYF
TRBJ2-3	TRBV5-1	many	TRBD2	TGCGCCAGCCGACCTTCTAGCGGTAGCACAGATACGCAGTATTTT	CASRPSSGSTDTQYF
TRBJ2-3	TRBV29-1	few	.	TGCAGCGTACCTTTACAGGGTTTGAGGACAGATACGCAGTATTTT	CSVPLQGLRTDTQYF
TRBJ1-5	TRBV7-9	.	.	TGTGCCAGCAGCTCCTCCGGGAAGCATCAGCCCCAGCATTTT	CASSSSGKHQPQHF
TRBJ1-2	TRBV5-1	.	TRBD1	TGCGCCAGCAGCCAATCGGGACAGGGTGAATCTCGGGGCTACACCTTC	CASSQSGQGESRGYTF
TRBJ2-5	TRBV4-2	.	TRBD1	TGTGCCAGCAGCCAAGATGGGGACAGACAAGAGACCCAGTACTTC	CASSQDGDRQETQYF
TRBJ1-5	TRBV30	few	TRBD1	TGTGCCTGGAGTCGGACAGGGGGTAATCAGCCCCAGCATTTT	CAWSRTGGNQPQHF
TRBJ2-3	TRBV7-7	many	.	TGTGCTAGCAGCTTAGGAGGGCCAGATACGCAGTATTTT	CASSLGGPDTQYF
TRBJ1-6	TRBV11-1	many	.	TGTGCCAGCAGCTTAGGTTGGCCTTCATCGAGCTCCTATAATTCACCCCTCCACTTT	CASSLGWPSSSSYNSPLHF
TRBJ1-4	TRBV6-1	.	.	TGTGCCAGCAAAAGGACAGAGAATAATGAAAAACTGTTTTTT	CASKRTENNEKLFF
TRBJ2-2	TRBV6-5	few	TRBD1	TGTGCCAGCAGTTATCTTGGGACAGGGGGCAGAACCGGGGAGCTGTTTTTT	CASSYLGTGGRTGELFF
TRBJ2-1	TRBV6-4	.	.	TGTGCCAGCTCCCGGGAGCCCGGTTACAATGAGCAGTTCTTC	CASSREPGYNEQFF
TRBJ2-7	TRBV7-2	few	.	TGTGCCAGCAGCCTTCTGGGGGCAGGTCTTGCCGAGCAGTACTTC	CASSLLGAGLAEQYF
TRBJ2-3	TRBV12-3/TRBV12-4	many	.	TGTGCCAGCACCCGTTTAGATACGCAGTATTTT	CASTRLDTQYF
TRBJ2-7	TRBV7-9	few	.	TGTGCCAGCAGCCCCCGGGGTAGCCCCTACGAGCAGTACTTC	CASSPRGSPYEQYF
TRBJ2-5	TRBV15	few	TRBD1	TGTGCCACCAGCAGAGCCGGGACAGGGGTTGAGACCCAGTACTTC	CATSRAGTGVETQYF
TRBJ2-5	TRBV29-1	.	TRBD1	TGCAGCGTGGCGACAGGGGGCGGGATAGAGACCCAGTACTTC	CSVATGGGIETQYF
TRBJ2-7	TRBV27	few	TRBD1	TGTGCCAGCAGTTTATCGAGCGGACAGGGGTACGAGCAGTACTTC	CASSLSSGQGYEQYF
TRBJ2-3	TRBV3-1	few	.	TGTGCCAGCAGCCACATGGCAGGCACAGATACGCAGTATTTT	CASSHMAGTDTQYF
TRBJ2-3	TRBV7-9	.	.	TGTGCCAGCAGCTTTGGAAGGGTGACAGATACGCAGTATTTT	CASSFGRVTDTQYF
TRBJ2-2	TRBV6-2/TRBV6-3	few	.	TGTGCCAGCAGTTACTCGAGCTTAAACACCGGGGAGCTGTTTTTT	CASSYSSLNTGELFF
TRBJ2-3	TRBV30	.	TRBD2	TGTGCCTGGAGTGTAGGGGCTAGCGGGAGCACAGATACGCAGTATTTT	CAWSVGASGSTDTQYF
TRBJ2-2	TRBV12-3/TRBV12-4	many	.	TGTGCCAGCGGTGAACAGCAATCGAACACCGGGGAGCTGTTTTTT	CASGEQQSNTGELFF
TRBJ2-5	TRBV7-7	many	.	TGTGCCAGCAGCTTACTGGGGGAGACCCAGTACTTC	CASSLLGETQYF
TRBJ2-1	TRBV9	few	TRBD2	TGTGCCAGCAGCCCCTCACTAGCGGTCAATGAGCAGTTCTTC	CASSPSLAVNEQFF
TRBJ2-7	TRBV12-3/TRBV12-4	many	.	TGTGCCAGCAGTTCACAGGAGAGCTCCTACGAGCAGTACTTC	CASSSQESSYEQYF
TRBJ2-3	TRBV12-3/TRBV12-4	few	.	TGTGCCAGCAGTTTCCGGGGTCGTGGGTTACAAAAGACCCCGAGCACAGATACGCAGTATTTT	CASSFRGRGLQKTPSTDTQYF
TRBJ2-5	TRBV7-3	.	.	TGTGCCAGCAGCTTGGGAGGGGGGTCCCAAGAGACCCAGTACTTC	CASSLGGGSQETQYF
TRBJ2-5	TRBV12-3/TRBV12-4	many	.	TGTGCCAGCAGCCCTGGACGGGAGACCCAGTACTTC	CASSPGRETQYF
TRBJ2-7	TRBV20-1	.	TRBD1	TGCAGTGCAAGCGACAGGGGCGAGCAGTACTTC	CSASDRGEQYF
TRBJ2-7	TRBV7-2	.	TRBD1	TGTGCCAGCAGCACGACAGGGTTGTCCTACGAGCAGTACTTC	CASSTTGLSYEQYF
TRBJ2-5	TRBV6-6	.	.	TGTGCCAGCAGTTGGGGGGAAGAGACCCAGTACTTC	CASSWGEETQYF
TRBJ1-2	TRBV5-6	few	.	TGTGCCAGCAGCTCGGACAGACACTATGGCTACACCTTC	CASSSDRHYGYTF
TRBJ2-7	TRBV28	.	TRBD2	TGTGCCAGCAGGGCGAGCGGGAGGTCTTACGAGCAGTACTTC	CASRASGRSYEQYF
TRBJ2-7	TRBV6-2/TRBV6-3	.	.	TGTGCCAGCAAAGGTAGGACGGAACTCTACGAGCAGTACTTC	CASKGRTELYEQYF
TRBJ2-3	TRBV12-3/TRBV12-4	many	TRBD2	TGTGCCAGCAGCTCTAGCGGGGGGGCAGATACGCAGTATTTT	CASSSSGGADTQYF
TRBJ2-3	TRBV12-3/TRBV12-4	many	.	TGTGCCAGCAGTCTCAGGGGGGGGCGCACAGATACGCAGTATTTT	CASSLRGGRTDTQYF
TRBJ2-7	TRBV3-1	many	TRBD2	TGTGCCAGCAAGTCCAGCGGGGGCTCCTACGAGCAGTACTTC	CASKSSGGSYEQYF
TRBJ2-2	TRBV27	.	TRBD1	TGTGCCAGCAGTCCGACCACAGGGGTCGGCACCGGGGAGCTGTTTTTT	CASSPTTGVGTGELFF
TRBJ1-1	TRBV6-6	.	.	TGTGCCAGCAGAAAAATGGACAGCCCTAATTCTTTCTTT	CASRKMDSPNSFF
TRBJ2-6	TRBV11-2	.	TRBD2	TGTGCCAGCAGACCTAGGCGGGGGGCAAGGAACTCTGGGGCCAACGTCCTGACTTTC	CASRPRRGARNSGANVLTF
TRBJ1-1	TRBV7-9	many	.	TGTGCCAGCAGCTTATACAGCGAGAACACTGAAGCTTTCTTT	CASSLYSENTEAFF
TRBJ2-1	TRBV6-5	few	TRBD2	TGTGCCAGCATTACCCCCCGGGGAGGGAACAATGAGCAGTTCTTC	CASITPRGGNNEQFF
TRBJ2-5	TRBV7-9	.	TRBD2	TGTGCCAGCAGTCCCGGGACTACCCCCCCAGAGACCCAGTACTTC	CASSPGTTPPETQYF
TRBJ1-1	TRBV27	few	.	TGTGCCAGCAGCTTGACGGGTCCGCGACAGGTCATACGAGAAGCTTTCTTT	CASSLTGPRQVIREAFF
TRBJ2-7	TRBV12-3/TRBV12-4	many	TRBD2	TGTGCCAGCAGTTTCCACGCCCTAGCTAGCGGGAACGAGCAGTACTTC	CASSFHALASGNEQYF